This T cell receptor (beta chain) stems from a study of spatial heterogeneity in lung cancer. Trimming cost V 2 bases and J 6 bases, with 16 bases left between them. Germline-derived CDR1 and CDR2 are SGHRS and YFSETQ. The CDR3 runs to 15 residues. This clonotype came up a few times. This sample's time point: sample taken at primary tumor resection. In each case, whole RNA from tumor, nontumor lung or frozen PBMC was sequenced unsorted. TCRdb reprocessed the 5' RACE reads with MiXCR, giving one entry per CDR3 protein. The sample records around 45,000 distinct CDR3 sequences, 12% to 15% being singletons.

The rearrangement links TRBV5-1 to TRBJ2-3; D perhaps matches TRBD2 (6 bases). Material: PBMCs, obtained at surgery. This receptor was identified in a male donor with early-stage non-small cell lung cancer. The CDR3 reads CASSFGGLRSDTQYF. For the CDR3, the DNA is TGCGCCAGCAGCTTTGGGGGGTTACGATCCGATACGCAGTATTTT.